Listed here are 23 T cell receptor beta chains from one sample, sequenced in a study of T cell responses to AZD1222 COVID-19 vaccine. Some clones are missing from TCRdb's copy, which holds only in-frame ones; the method was immunoSEQ multiplex PCR. The sample contains 110,000 or so clones, more than 75% of which appear only once. Sequenced here: peripheral blood, sampled on day 0 of AZD1222 vaccination. The source is an adult in good health.

The chain employs TRBV7-7 and TRBJ2-7; D is undetermined. V was trimmed by 2 bases and J by 10 bases, leaving 12 bases between them. The length of the CDR3 is 12 residues. Germline V gene sequence: CDR1 SSHAT, CDR2 FNYEAQ (reference sequence). This chain's CDR3 is CASSLKWVRQYF. The CDR3 DNA reads as TGTGCCAGCAGCTTAAAGTGGGTCCGTCAGTACTTC.

This chain connects TRBV24-1 to TRBJ1-5, with TRBD1 matching over 7 bases. V shed 4 bases and J 4 bases; nucleotides not matched to a gene: 9. CDR1 and CDR2 from the germline V gene are KGHDR and SFDVKD. This CDR3 is 16 amino acids long. The DNA of the CDR3 is TGTGCCACCAGTGACCCTAACAGGGGAGGGAATCAGCCCCAGCATTTT. This gives the protein CATSDPNRGGNQPQHF.

The rearrangement uses TRBV2 and TRBJ2-5; TRBD2 matches at 7 bases. CDR3 length equals 14 residues. Germline values: CDR1 SNHLY, CDR2 FYNNEI. V shed 3 bases, J shed 2 bases, and the junction held 3 bases outside the gene matches. The DNA of the CDR3 is TGTGCCAGCAGTGAGGGCGGGAGACAAGAGACCCAGTACTTC. Translated, it gives CASSEGGRQETQYF. The whole variable domain, filled in from reference TRBV2 and TRBJ2-5, reads EPEVTQTPSHQVTQMGQEVILRCVPISNHLYFYWYRQILGQKVEFLVSFYNNEISEKSEIFDDQFSVERPDGSNFTLKIRSTKLEDSAMYFCASSEGGRQETQYFGPGTRLLVL.

The chain has TRBV9 and TRBJ1-1, with 7 bases identical to TRBD1. The germline V gene encodes CDR1 SGDLS and CDR2 YYNGEE. J was trimmed by 4 bases and V by 5 bases; bases with no gene match: 5. The CDR3 is 13 residues long. CDR3 nucleotide sequence: TGTGCCAGCAGTCAGACAGGGCTCACTGAAGCTTTCTTT. Its translation: CASSQTGLTEAFF.

This chain joins TRBV27 and TRBJ1-2, with D maybe TRBD1 (6 bases). There are 16 residues in the CDR3. Germline V gene lookup returns CDR1 MNHEY and CDR2 SMNVEV (reference sequence). V was pared by 5 bases and J by 4 bases, with 20 bases between. The CDR3 sequence is CASSPLGQTRGYGYTF. CDR3 nucleotides: TGTGCCAGCAGTCCCCTGGGACAAACCCGAGGCTATGGCTACACCTTC.

This sequence joins TRBV27 and TRBJ2-1; D is ambiguous. The germline V gene has CDR1 MNHEY and CDR2 SMNVEV (reference sequence). The CDR3 is 13 residues long. The V gene lost 10 bases and the J gene lost 2 bases, with 12 bases spanning the gap. The CDR3 is CATRPIAYNEQFF. Here the CDR3 DNA reads TGTGCCACCCGACCTATAGCCTACAATGAGCAGTTCTTC.

The chain employs TRBV15 and TRBJ1-3, with D possibly being TRBD1 (5 bases). The V end lost 0 bases, the J end lost 3 bases, and 9 bases lay between the germline ends. Germline assignment: CDR1 LNHNV and CDR2 YYDKDF (reference sequence). The CDR3 length is 15 residues. This chain's CDR3 is CATSREGGSGNTIYF. The CDR3 nucleotides are TGTGCCACCAGCAGAGAGGGGGGTAGTGGAAACACCATATATTTT.

Comments on this clone: The same CDR3 also results from other DNA sequences found in this sample. The chain uses TRBV12-3 or TRBV12-4 and TRBJ2-1, with D unresolved. Trimming stripped 1 base from V and 7 bases from J, with 2 bases between. The CDR3 extends over 11 amino acids. The CDR3 here is CASSLENEQFF. Here the CDR3 DNA reads TGTGCCAGCAGTTTAGAGAATGAGCAGTTCTTC.

The J gene is TRBJ2-7, the V gene TRBV30; D not certain. Germline lookup yields CDR1 GTSNPN and CDR2 SVGIG (reference sequence). Deletions cut 3 bases from V and 3 bases from J, with 9 bases between. The CDR3 has 12 residues. For the CDR3, the DNA is TGTGCCTGGAGAAGGACCCGCTACGAGCAGTACTTC. It encodes CAWRRTRYEQYF.

J is TRBJ2-5 and V is TRBV3-1 (or the pseudogene TRBV3-2); D gene ambiguous. The V gene's germline CDR1 is LGHDT and CDR2 YNNKEL (reference sequence). CDR3 length: 12 residues. Trimming cost V 8 bases and J 4 bases, with 11 bases left between them. The CDR3 region is CASVSIGETQYF. CDR3 DNA sequence: TGTGCCAGCGTTTCTATAGGAGAGACCCAGTACTTC.

The CDR3 is CAISETGKTQYF. CDR3 bases: TGTGCCATCAGTGAGACTGGGAAGACCCAGTACTTC. The rearrangement joins TRBV10-3 to TRBJ2-5; no definite D call. Trimming stripped 2 bases from V and 6 bases from J, with 7 bases between. The CDR3 loop spans 12 amino acids. Germline loops: CDR1 ENHRY, CDR2 SYGVKD.

Note on this clone: This CDR3 is also generated by other DNA sequences in the sample. The chain is built from TRBV27 and TRBJ2-3, with a weak D call TRBD2 (6 bases). The germline V gene encodes CDR1 MNHEY and CDR2 SMNVEV (reference sequence). Trimming stripped 1 base from V and 5 bases from J, with 7 bases between. CDR3 length: 13 residues. CDR3 in DNA: TGTGCCAGCAGTTTATGGGGGGAAGATACGCAGTATTTT. This translates into CASSLWGEDTQYF.

This sequence joins TRBV5-6 and TRBJ2-4; D is possibly TRBD2 (5 bases). Deletions cut 0 bases from V and 2 bases from J, with 9 bases between. CDR1 SGHDT and CDR2 YYEEEE come from the germline V gene. The CDR3 covers 15 residues. Written as DNA, the CDR3 is TGTGCCAGCAGCTTGGATCGGGATTCCAAAAACATTCAGTACTTC. It translates to CASSLDRDSKNIQYF.

V usage is TRBV14 and J usage is TRBJ1-2; a possible D gene is TRBD1 (6 bases). The germline CDR1 and CDR2 sequences are SGHDN and FVKESK. Trimming cost V 1 base and J 7 bases, with 10 bases left between them. This CDR3 comprises 13 residues. The CDR3 DNA reads TGTGCCAGCAGCCAAGTAACACAGGGTGGCTACACCTTC. This gives the protein CASSQVTQGGYTF. The full variable domain, in which reference TRBV14 and TRBJ1-2 provide the parts outside the CDR3, is EAGVTQFPSHSVIEKGQTVTLRCDPISGHDNLYWYRRVMGKEIKFLLHFVKESKQDESGMPNNRFLAERTGGTYSTLKVQPAELEDSGVYFCASSQVTQGGYTFGSGTRLTVV.

This rearrangement joins TRBV19 to TRBJ1-1; no definite D call. The CDR3 has 14 residues. With 1 base removed from V and 3 bases from J, the gap between germline ends came to 9 bases. Germline assignment: CDR1 LNHDA and CDR2 SQIVND (reference sequence). The CDR3 protein is CASSIVGRDTEAFF. The CDR3 coding sequence is TGTGCCAGTAGTATAGTAGGTCGGGACACTGAAGCTTTCTTT.

The V gene is TRBV10-1, the J gene TRBJ1-1; D is undetermined. This CDR3 region has 13 residues. CDR1 is WNHNN, CDR2 SYGVQD, per germline (reference sequence). V lost 6 bases and J lost 1, with 9 bases in between. In nucleotides, the CDR3 is TGCGCCAGCAGCGAACAGTGGAACACTGAAGCTTTCTTT. Its protein is CASSEQWNTEAFF.

V usage is TRBV11-3 and J usage is TRBJ2-7, with D perhaps TRBD2 (6 bases). Germline V gene sequence: CDR1 SGHNT, CDR2 YENEEA. The CDR3 contains 15 residues. Trimming left V 5 bases short and J 0 bases short, with 14 bases between. Here the CDR3 reads CASSPLGRGSYEQYF. The CDR3 DNA reads as TGTGCCAGCAGCCCCCTCGGGCGGGGCTCCTACGAGCAGTACTTC.

This rearrangement joins TRBV19 to TRBJ1-2, with no clear D. Germline CDR1 and CDR2: LNHDA and SQIVND (reference sequence). The CDR3 has 13 residues. Trimming pared 4 bases from V and 8 bases from J, leaving 14 bases between. The CDR3 nucleotides are TGTGCCAGTAGTAATCAGCTGACCTACGGCTACACCTTC. Translated, it gives CASSNQLTYGYTF.

The genes are TRBV7-8 and TRBJ1-2; 9 nucleotides line up with TRBD1. Trimming took 0 bases from V and 3 from J; bases not matched to a gene: 5. CDR1 SGHVS and CDR2 FQNEAQ come from the germline V gene. This CDR3 contains 16 residues. CDR3 amino acids: CASSLAGQGRDYGYTF. CDR3 DNA: TGTGCCAGCAGCTTAGCGGGACAGGGTAGGGACTATGGCTACACCTTC.

A single count supports this clone. The V and J genes are TRBV7-3 and TRBJ2-3; 16 nucleotides line up with TRBD2. CDR1 is SGHTA, CDR2 FQGTGA, per germline. This CDR3 is built from 16 residues. V was clipped by 5 bases and J by 3 bases; unmatched bases: 2. CDR3 amino acids: CASSTGLAGGTDTQYF. The CDR3 DNA follows: TGTGCCAGCAGCACGGGACTAGCGGGAGGGACAGATACGCAGTATTTT.

The V and J genes are TRBV19 and TRBJ2-7, with D possibly TRBD1 on 5 matching bases. The germline V gene encodes CDR1 LNHDA and CDR2 SQIVND (reference sequence). There are 17 residues in the CDR3. Trimming left V 4 bases short and J 4 bases short, with 23 bases between. This chain's CDR3 is CASSTNYPQGTRYEQYF. CDR3 bases: TGTGCCAGTAGTACGAACTACCCTCAGGGAACCAGGTACGAGCAGTACTTC. Complete variable domain (other parts from reference TRBV19 and TRBJ2-7): DGGITQSPKYLFRKEGQNVTLSCEQNLNHDAMYWYRQDPGQGLRLIYYSQIVNDFQKGDIAEGYSVSREKKESFPLTVTSAQKNPTAFYLCASSTNYPQGTRYEQYFGPGTRLTVT.

The chain couples TRBV9 to TRBJ1-4; D remains ambiguous. CDR3 length: 16 amino acids. Germline V CDR1 and CDR2: SGDLS, YYNGEE. Trimming removed 4 bases at V and 0 bases at J, with 13 bases between. The CDR3 coding sequence is TGTGCCAGCAGCCCTAACGTGGGTACAACTAATGAAAAACTGTTTTTT. Translated: CASSPNVGTTNEKLFF.

The chain employs TRBV5-1 and TRBJ1-1; D possibly corresponds to TRBD1 (5 bases). Trimming removed 1 base from V and 5 bases from J, with 12 bases in between. Germline loops: CDR1 SGHRS, CDR2 YFSETQ. CDR3 length: 14 amino acids. CDR3 amino acids: CASSLPKGRTEAFF. The CDR3 nucleotides are TGCGCCAGCAGCTTGCCAAAGGGACGGACTGAAGCTTTCTTT. Full variable domain (rest looked up from reference TRBV5-1 and TRBJ1-1): KAGVTQTPRYLIKTRGQQVTLSCSPISGHRSVSWYQQTPGQGLQFLFEYFSETQRNKGNFPGRFSGRQFSNSRSEMNVSTLELGDSALYLCASSLPKGRTEAFFGQGTRLTVV.